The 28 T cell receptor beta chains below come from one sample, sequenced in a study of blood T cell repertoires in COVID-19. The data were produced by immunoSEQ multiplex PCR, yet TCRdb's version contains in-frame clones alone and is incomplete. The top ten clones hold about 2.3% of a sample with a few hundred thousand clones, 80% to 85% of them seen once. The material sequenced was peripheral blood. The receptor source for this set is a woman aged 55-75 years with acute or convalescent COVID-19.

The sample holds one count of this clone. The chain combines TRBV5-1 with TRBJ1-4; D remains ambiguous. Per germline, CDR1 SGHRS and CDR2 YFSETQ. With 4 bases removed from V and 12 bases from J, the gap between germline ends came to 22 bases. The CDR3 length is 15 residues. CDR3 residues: CASSKNVGLPRQLFF. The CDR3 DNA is TGCGCCAGCAGCAAAAACGTTGGACTCCCGCGGCAACTGTTTTTT.

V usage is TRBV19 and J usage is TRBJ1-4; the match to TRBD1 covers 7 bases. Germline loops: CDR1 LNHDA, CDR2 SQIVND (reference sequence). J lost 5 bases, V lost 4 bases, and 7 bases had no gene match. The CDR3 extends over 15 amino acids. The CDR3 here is CASSSGGQMNEKLFF. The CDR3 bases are TGTGCCAGTAGTAGTGGGGGACAGATGAATGAAAAACTGTTTTTT.

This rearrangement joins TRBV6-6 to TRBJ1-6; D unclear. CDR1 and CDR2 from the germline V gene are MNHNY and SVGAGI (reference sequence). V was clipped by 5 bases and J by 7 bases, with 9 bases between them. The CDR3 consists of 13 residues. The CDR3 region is CASSPVHNSPLHF. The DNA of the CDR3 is TGTGCCAGCAGTCCAGTCCACAATTCACCCCTCCACTTT.

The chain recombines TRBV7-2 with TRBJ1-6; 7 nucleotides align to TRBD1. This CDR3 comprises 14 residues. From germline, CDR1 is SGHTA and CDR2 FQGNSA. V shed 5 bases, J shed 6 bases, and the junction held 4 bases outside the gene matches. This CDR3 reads CASSPQGVNSPLHF. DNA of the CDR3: TGTGCCAGCAGCCCCCAGGGGGTTAATTCACCCCTCCACTTT.

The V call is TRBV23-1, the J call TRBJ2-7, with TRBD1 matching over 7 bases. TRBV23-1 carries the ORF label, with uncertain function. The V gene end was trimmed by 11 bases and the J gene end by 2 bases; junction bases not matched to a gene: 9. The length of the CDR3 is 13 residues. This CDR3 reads CAGHRGNTYEQYF. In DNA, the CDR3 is TGCGCCGGACACAGGGGAAACACCTACGAGCAGTACTTC.

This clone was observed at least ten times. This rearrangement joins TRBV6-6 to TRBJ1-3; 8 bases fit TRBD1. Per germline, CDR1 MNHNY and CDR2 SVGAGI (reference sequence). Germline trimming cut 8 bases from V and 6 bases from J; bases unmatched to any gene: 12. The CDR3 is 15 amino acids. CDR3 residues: CASSLGRGQVNTIYF. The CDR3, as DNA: TGTGCCAGCTCCTTGGGCAGGGGGCAAGTAAACACCATATATTTT.

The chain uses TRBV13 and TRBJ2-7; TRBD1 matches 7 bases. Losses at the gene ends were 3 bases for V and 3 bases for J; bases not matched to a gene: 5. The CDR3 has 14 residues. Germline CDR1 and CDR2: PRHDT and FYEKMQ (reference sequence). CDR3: CASSLTGLGYEQYF. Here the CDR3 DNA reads TGTGCCAGCAGCTTGACAGGGTTGGGCTACGAGCAGTACTTC.

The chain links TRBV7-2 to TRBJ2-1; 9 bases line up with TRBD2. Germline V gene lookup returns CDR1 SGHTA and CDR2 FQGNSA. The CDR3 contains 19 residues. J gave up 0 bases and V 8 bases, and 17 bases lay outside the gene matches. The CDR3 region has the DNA TGTGCCAGCGGCACACCGGGGAGAGCGGGGGGCCTCTCCTACAATGAGCAGTTCTTC. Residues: CASGTPGRAGGLSYNEQFF.

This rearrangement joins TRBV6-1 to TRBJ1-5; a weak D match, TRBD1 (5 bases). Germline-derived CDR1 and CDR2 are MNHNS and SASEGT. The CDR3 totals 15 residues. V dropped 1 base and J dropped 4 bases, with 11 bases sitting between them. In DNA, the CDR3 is TGTGCCAGCAGTGAAGTAGGACATATAAATCAGCCCCAGCATTTT. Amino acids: CASSEVGHINQPQHF.

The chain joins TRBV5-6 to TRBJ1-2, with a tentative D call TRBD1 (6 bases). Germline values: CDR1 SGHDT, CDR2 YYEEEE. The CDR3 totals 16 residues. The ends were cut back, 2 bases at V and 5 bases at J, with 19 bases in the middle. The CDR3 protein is CASSFYSETGQYGYTF. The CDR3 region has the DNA TGTGCCAGCAGCTTTTATTCCGAGACAGGCCAATATGGCTACACCTTC.

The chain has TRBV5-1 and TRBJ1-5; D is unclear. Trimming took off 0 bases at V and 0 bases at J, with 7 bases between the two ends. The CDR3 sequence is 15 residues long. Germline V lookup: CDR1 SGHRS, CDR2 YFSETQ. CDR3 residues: CASSLDGVSNQPQHF. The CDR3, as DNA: TGCGCCAGCAGCTTGGACGGGGTTAGCAATCAGCCCCAGCATTTT.

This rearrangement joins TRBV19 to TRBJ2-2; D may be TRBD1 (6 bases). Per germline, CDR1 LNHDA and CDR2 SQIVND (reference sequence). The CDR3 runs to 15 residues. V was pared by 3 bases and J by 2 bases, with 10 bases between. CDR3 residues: CASSMMDRNTGELFF. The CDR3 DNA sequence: TGTGCCAGTAGTATGATGGACAGAAACACCGGGGAGCTGTTTTTT.

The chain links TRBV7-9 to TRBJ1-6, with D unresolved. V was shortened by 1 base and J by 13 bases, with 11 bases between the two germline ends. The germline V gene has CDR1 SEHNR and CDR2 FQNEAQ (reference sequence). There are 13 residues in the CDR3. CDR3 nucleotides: TGTGCCAGCAGCTTAGAATACGGTGCGCCCCTCCACTTT. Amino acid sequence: CASSLEYGAPLHF.

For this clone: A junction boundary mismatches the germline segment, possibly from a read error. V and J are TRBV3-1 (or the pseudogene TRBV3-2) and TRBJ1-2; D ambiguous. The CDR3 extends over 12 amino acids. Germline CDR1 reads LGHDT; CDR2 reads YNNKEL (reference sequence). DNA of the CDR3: TGTGCCAGCAGCCAAGATTGGTATGGCCACACCTTC. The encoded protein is CASSQDWYGHTF.

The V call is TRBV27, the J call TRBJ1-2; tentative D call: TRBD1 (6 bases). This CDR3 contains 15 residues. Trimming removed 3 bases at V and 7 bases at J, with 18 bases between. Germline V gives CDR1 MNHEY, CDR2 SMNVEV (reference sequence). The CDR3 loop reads CASSFNSQGMIGYTF. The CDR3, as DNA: TGTGCCAGCAGTTTCAATTCACAGGGAATGATTGGCTACACCTTC.

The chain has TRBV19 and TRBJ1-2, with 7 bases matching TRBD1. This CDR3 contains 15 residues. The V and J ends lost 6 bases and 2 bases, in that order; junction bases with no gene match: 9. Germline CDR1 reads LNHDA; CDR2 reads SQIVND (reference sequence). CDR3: CASRALGTANYGYTF. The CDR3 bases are TGTGCCAGTAGGGCACTCGGGACAGCGAACTATGGCTACACCTTC.

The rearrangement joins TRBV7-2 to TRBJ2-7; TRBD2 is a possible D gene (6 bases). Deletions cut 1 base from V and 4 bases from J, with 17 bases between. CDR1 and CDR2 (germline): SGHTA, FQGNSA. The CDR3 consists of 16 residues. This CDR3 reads CASSLGRETHTYEQYF. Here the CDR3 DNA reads TGTGCCAGCAGCTTAGGTCGGGAGACACATACTTACGAGCAGTACTTC.

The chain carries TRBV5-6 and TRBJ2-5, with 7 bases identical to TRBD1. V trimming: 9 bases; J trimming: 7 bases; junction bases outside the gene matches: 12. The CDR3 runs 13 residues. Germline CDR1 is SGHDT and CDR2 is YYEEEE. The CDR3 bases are TGTGCCACCACCCTAGGGGGCGCGGGGACCCAGTACTTC. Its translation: CATTLGGAGTQYF.

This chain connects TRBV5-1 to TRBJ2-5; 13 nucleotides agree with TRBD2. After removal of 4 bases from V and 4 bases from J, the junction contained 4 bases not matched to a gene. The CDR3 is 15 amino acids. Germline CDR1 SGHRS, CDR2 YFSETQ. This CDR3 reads CASSTRTSGGETQYF. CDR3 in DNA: TGCGCCAGCAGCACACGGACTAGCGGGGGAGAGACCCAGTACTTC. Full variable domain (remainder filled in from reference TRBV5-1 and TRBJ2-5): KAGVTQTPRYLIKTRGQQVTLSCSPISGHRSVSWYQQTPGQGLQFLFEYFSETQRNKGNFPGRFSGRQFSNSRSEMNVSTLELGDSALYLCASSTRTSGGETQYFGPGTRLLVL.

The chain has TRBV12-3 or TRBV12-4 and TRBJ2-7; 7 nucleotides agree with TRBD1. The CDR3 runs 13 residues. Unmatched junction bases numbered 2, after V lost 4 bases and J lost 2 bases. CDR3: CASSSDRAYEQYF. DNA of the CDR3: TGTGCCAGCAGTTCAGACAGGGCCTACGAGCAGTACTTC.

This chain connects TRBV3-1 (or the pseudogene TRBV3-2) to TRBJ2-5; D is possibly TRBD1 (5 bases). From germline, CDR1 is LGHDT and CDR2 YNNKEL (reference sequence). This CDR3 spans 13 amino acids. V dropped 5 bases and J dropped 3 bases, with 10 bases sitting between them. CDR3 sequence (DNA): TGTGCCAGCAGCTGGACACCGAAAGAGACCCAGTACTTC. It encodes CASSWTPKETQYF.

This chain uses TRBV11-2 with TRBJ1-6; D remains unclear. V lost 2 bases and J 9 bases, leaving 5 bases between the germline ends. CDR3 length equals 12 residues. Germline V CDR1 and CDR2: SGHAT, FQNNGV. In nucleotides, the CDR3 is TGTGCCAGCAGCTTATATTCTTCACCCCTCCACTTT. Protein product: CASSLYSSPLHF.

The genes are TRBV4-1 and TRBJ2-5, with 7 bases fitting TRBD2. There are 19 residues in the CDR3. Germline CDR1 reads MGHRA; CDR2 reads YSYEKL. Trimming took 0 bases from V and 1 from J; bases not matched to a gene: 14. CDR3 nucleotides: TGCGCCAGCAGCCAAGATACCGGGACTAACCTGGGGAGCCAAGAGACCCAGTACTTC. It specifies CASSQDTGTNLGSQETQYF.

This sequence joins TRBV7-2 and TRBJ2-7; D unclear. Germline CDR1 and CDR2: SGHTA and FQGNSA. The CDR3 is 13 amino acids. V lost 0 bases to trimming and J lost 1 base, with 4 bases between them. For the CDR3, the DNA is TGTGCCAGCAGCTTAGCGCAGTCCTACGAGCAGTACTTC. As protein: CASSLAQSYEQYF.

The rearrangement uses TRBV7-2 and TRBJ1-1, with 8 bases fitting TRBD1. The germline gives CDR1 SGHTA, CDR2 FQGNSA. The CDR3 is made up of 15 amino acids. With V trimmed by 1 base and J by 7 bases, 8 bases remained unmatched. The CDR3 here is CASSLGDRYEGEAFF. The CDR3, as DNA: TGTGCCAGCAGCTTAGGGGACAGGTATGAGGGTGAAGCTTTCTTT.

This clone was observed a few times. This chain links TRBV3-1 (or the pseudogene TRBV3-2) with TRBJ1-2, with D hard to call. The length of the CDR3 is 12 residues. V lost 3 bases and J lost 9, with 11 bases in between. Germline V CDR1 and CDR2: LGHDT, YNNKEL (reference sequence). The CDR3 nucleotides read TGTGCCAGCAGCCACCGGACTGGCAGCTACACCTTC. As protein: CASSHRTGSYTF.

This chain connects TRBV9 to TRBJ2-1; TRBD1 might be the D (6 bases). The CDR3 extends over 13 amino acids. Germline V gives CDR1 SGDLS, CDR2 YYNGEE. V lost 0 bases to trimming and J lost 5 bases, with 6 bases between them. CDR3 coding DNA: TGTGCCAGCAGCGTAGCAGGGGACAATGAGCAGTTCTTC. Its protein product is CASSVAGDNEQFF.

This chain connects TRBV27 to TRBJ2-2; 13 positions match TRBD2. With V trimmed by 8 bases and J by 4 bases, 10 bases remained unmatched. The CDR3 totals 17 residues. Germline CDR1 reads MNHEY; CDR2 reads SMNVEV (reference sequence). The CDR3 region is CASGLSGLAGATGELFF. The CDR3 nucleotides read TGTGCCAGCGGGTTGAGCGGACTAGCGGGAGCCACCGGGGAGCTGTTTTTT.